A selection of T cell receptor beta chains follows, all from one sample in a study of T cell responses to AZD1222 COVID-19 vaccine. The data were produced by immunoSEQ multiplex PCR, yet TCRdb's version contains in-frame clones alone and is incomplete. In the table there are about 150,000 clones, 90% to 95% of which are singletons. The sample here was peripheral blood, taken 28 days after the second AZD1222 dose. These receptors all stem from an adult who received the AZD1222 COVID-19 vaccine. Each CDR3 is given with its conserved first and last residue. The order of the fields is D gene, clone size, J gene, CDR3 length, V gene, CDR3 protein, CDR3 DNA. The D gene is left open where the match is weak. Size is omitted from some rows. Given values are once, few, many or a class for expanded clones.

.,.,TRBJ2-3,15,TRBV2,CASTSATTSTDTQYF,TGTGCCAGCACTTCGGCTACGACTAGCACAGATACGCAGTATTTT
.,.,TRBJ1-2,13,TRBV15,CATSRKQGHGYTF,TGTGCCACCAGCAGAAAGCAGGGCCATGGCTACACCTTC
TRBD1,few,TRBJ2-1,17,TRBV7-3,CASSLMSRDRVGNEQFF,TGTGCCAGCAGCTTAATGTCGCGGGACAGGGTTGGGAATGAGCAGTTCTTC
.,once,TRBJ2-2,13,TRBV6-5,CASSYPPHGELFF,TGTGCCAGCAGTTACCCCCCCCACGGGGAGCTGTTTTTT
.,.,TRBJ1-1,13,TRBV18,CASSPRGDTEAFF,TGTGCCAGCTCACCACGAGGGGACACTGAAGCTTTCTTT
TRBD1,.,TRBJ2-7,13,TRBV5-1,CASSSQGATEQYF,TGCGCCAGCAGTAGTCAGGGGGCAACCGAGCAGTACTTC
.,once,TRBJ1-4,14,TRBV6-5,CASSKRGQWEKLFF,TGTGCCAGCAGTAAGAGAGGACAGTGGGAAAAACTGTTTTTT
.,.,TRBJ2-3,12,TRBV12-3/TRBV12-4,CASSFQKDTQYF,TGTGCCAGCAGTTTCCAGAAGGATACGCAGTATTTT
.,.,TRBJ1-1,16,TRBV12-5,CASGFSTGRENTEAFF,TGTGCTAGTGGTTTTTCTACAGGGAGGGAGAACACTGAAGCTTTCTTT
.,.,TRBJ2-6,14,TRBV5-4,CASSRWGWANVLTF,TGTGCCAGCAGCCGGTGGGGGTGGGCCAACGTCCTGACTTTC
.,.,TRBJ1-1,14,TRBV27,CASSLRAGRSEAFF,TGTGCCAGCAGTTTGAGGGCAGGGCGGTCTGAAGCTTTCTTT
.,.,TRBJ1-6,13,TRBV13,CASSTSGNSPLHF,TGTGCCAGCAGCACCAGCGGGAATTCACCCCTCCACTTT
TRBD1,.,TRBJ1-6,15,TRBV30,CAWSVPGTGNSPLHF,TGTGCCTGGAGTGTTCCTGGGACAGGGAATTCACCCCTCCACTTT
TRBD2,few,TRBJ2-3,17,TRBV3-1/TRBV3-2,CASSREQPGLAMDTQYF,TGTGCCAGCAGCCGAGAACAACCGGGACTAGCGATGGATACGCAGTATTTT
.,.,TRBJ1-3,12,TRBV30,CAWTVSGNTIYF,TGTGCCTGGACCGTCTCTGGAAACACCATATATTTT
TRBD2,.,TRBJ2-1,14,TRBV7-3,CASSPWAGGGEQFF,TGTGCCAGCAGCCCTTGGGCGGGAGGGGGTGAGCAGTTCTTC
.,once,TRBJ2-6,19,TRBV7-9,CASSLALAPTSSGANVLTF,TGTGCCAGCAGCTTAGCTCTAGCGCCAACTAGCTCTGGGGCCAACGTCCTGACTTTC
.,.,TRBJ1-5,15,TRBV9,CASSIGGTLNQPQHF,TGTGCCAGCAGCATAGGGGGTACCCTCAATCAGCCCCAGCATTTT
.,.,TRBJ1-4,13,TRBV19,CATRSGRPEKLFF,TGTGCCACCCGATCGGGACGGCCTGAAAAACTGTTTTTT
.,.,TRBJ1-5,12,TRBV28,CASSFFDQPQHF,TGTGCCAGCAGTTTTTTCGATCAGCCCCAGCATTTT
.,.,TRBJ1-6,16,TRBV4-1,CASSPQGQTINSPLHF,TGCGCCAGCAGCCCTCAGGGGCAGACGATTAATTCACCCCTCCACTTT
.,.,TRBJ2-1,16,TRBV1,CTSSQDPSGSWNEQFF,TGCACCAGCAGCCAAGATCCTAGCGGGAGTTGGAATGAGCAGTTCTTC
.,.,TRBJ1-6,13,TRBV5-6,CASSGGVNGPLHF,TGTGCCAGCAGCGGGGGGGTGAACGGGCCCCTCCACTTT
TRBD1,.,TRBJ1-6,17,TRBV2,CASRGGLTGTSNSPLHF,TGTGCCAGCAGGGGGGGCCTGACAGGGACCTCTAATTCACCCCTCCACTTT
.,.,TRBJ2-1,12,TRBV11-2,CASSFIVNEQFF,TGTGCCAGCAGCTTTATCGTCAATGAGCAGTTCTTC
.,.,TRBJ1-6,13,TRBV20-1,CSASDRVNSPLHF,TGCAGTGCTAGTGATAGGGTGAATTCACCCCTCCACTTT
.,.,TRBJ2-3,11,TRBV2,CASGERDTQYF,TGTGCCAGCGGGGAAAGGGATACGCAGTATTTT
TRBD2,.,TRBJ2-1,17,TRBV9,CASSPPISLAGGGEQFF,TGTGCCAGCAGCCCCCCCATCTCGCTAGCGGGAGGGGGAGAGCAGTTCTTC
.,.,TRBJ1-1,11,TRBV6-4,CASRHGTEAFF,TGTGCCAGCAGGCATGGCACTGAAGCTTTCTTT
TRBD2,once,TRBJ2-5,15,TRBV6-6,CASSQQGLAGETQYF,TGTGCCAGCAGTCAACAGGGACTAGCCGGGGAGACCCAGTACTTC
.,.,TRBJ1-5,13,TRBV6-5,CASSTGFGQPQHF,TGTGCCAGCAGTACAGGATTTGGGCAGCCCCAGCATTTT
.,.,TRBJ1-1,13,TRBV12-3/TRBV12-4,CASRPSGTPEAFF,TGTGCCAGCAGACCCTCCGGGACGCCAGAAGCTTTCTTT
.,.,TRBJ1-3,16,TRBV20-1,CSASELRTVTGNTIYF,TGCAGTGCTAGTGAACTTCGGACGGTTACTGGAAACACCATATATTTT
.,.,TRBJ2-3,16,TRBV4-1,CASSQSGHAGPDTQYF,TGCGCCAGCAGCCAATCGGGACACGCGGGCCCAGATACGCAGTATTTT
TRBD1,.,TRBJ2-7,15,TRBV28,CASSSPGTATYEQYF,TGTGCCAGCAGTTCCCCCGGGACAGCCACCTACGAGCAGTACTTC